This T cell receptor beta chain was recovered during a study of radiotherapy plus CTLA-4 blockade in lung cancer. Whole-study results and caveats: There was expansion of tumor-derived TCR clones in blood after radiotherapy plus ipilimumab.

In regard to this clone: Its target is not known.

This CDR3 is 15 amino acids long. Per the germline V gene, CDR1 is MDHEN and CDR2 is SYDVKM. V was shortened by 5 bases and J by 7 bases, with 15 bases between the two germline ends. Clones were read by immunoSEQ multiplex PCR, and TCRdb kept only the in-frame ones, dropping some. Among roughly 120,000 clones listed, roughly 86% were seen once. The genes are TRBV28 and TRBJ1-6, with D possibly matching TRBD1 (5 bases). The sequence derives from a human donor with non-small cell lung cancer that progressed on radiotherapy plus ipilimumab. Some clones in this sample may be carry-over from other donors' samples. Sequenced here: peripheral blood, sampled from a patient treated with radiotherapy plus ipilimumab. The DNA of the CDR3 is TGTGCCAGCAGTCCCGCGTCGGGGCAAAATTCACCCCTCCACTTT. Translated: CASSPASGQNSPLHF.